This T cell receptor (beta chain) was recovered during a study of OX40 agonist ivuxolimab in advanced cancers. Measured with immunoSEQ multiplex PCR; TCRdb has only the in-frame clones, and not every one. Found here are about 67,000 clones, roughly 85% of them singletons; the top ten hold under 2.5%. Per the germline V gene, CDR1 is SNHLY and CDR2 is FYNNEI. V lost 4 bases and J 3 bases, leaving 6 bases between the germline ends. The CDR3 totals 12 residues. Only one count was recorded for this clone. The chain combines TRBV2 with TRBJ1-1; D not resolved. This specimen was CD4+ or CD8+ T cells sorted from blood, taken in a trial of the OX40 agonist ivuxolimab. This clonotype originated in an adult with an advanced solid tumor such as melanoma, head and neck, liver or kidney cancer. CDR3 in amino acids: CASSARYTEAFF. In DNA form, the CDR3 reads TGTGCCAGCAGTGCCAGATACACTGAAGCTTTCTTT. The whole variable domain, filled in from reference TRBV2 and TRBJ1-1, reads EPEVTQTPSHQVTQMGQEVILRCVPISNHLYFYWYRQILGQKVEFLVSFYNNEISEKSEIFDDQFSVERPDGSNFTLKIRSTKLEDSAMYFCASSARYTEAFFGQGTRLTVV.